The next 24 T cell receptor beta chains were all read from a single sample in a study of cytomegalovirus exposure and HLA in healthy donors. The PCR made use of 60 Vbeta and 13 Jbeta primers. The table came from immunoSEQ multiplex PCR; TCRdb's copy has only in-frame clones and leaves some out. The data contain 150,000 to 200,000 clones, under 70% of them singletons. Material for sequencing was PBMCs. The receptors come from a woman aged 40 to 50 in good health and CMV-seropositive.

This sequence joins TRBV19 and TRBJ1-4; a possible D gene is TRBD1 (6 bases). The CDR3 sequence is 15 residues long. Germline V gene sequence: CDR1 LNHDA, CDR2 SQIVND (reference sequence). Trimming pared 7 bases from V and 6 bases from J, leaving 18 bases between. The CDR3 DNA follows: TGTGCCAGTACGCTGAGGGGGATGGGGGATGAAAAACTGTTTTTT. It specifies CASTLRGMGDEKLFF.

V and J are TRBV6-1 and TRBJ2-3; D remains ambiguous. Germline assignment: CDR1 MNHNS and CDR2 SASEGT. There are 10 residues in the CDR3. Trimming took off 8 bases at V and 6 bases at J, with 6 bases between the two ends. This CDR3 reads CASFEDTQYF. The CDR3 coding sequence is TGTGCCAGCTTTGAGGATACGCAGTATTTT.

V and J are TRBV4-3 and TRBJ2-7, with D perhaps TRBD2 (5 bases). The CDR3 is 14 residues long. V was clipped by 4 bases and J by 2 bases, with 12 bases between them. CDR1 and CDR2 (germline): LGHNA, YSLEER. The CDR3 region has the DNA TGCGCCAGCAGCCCGCACGGGGAGACCTACGAGCAGTACTTC. Amino acids: CASSPHGETYEQYF.

This clone was counted between two and nine times. V and J are TRBV4-3 and TRBJ1-1, with a tentative D call TRBD1 (5 bases). Trimming removed 2 bases from V and 1 base from J, with 11 bases in between. Germline V CDR1 and CDR2: LGHNA, YSLEER. The CDR3 covers 15 residues. CDR3 DNA sequence: TGCGCCAGCAGCCAATCCGCAGGGTCGAACACTGAAGCTTTCTTT. Its protein product is CASSQSAGSNTEAFF.

In nucleotides, the CDR3 is TGTGCCAGCAGGGAACTAGCGGGGGGCACCGGGGAGCTGTTTTTT. It codes for CASRELAGGTGELFF. This chain links TRBV9 with TRBJ2-2; 12 positions match TRBD2. Germline V CDR1 and CDR2: SGDLS, YYNGEE. This CDR3 spans 15 amino acids. Trimming removed 5 bases from V and 4 bases from J; junction bases left unmatched: 3.

This clone was seen a handful of times. The V call is TRBV6-5, the J call TRBJ1-1; 9 nucleotides line up with TRBD1. J lost 7 bases, V lost 8 bases, and 8 bases had no gene match. CDR1 is MNHEY, CDR2 SVGAGI, per germline. The CDR3 spans 13 residues. CDR3 bases: TGTGCCAGCTCGGAGGACAGGGGATATGAAGCTTTCTTT. Its protein product is CASSEDRGYEAFF.

The genes are TRBV2 and TRBJ2-1, with 9 bases that match TRBD2. With V trimmed by 6 bases and J by 7 bases, 10 bases remained unmatched. The CDR3 is 15 residues long. Germline V lookup: CDR1 SNHLY, CDR2 FYNNEI. DNA for the CDR3: TGTGCCAGCAGGGTAGCGGGAGACGTTAGAAATGAGCAGTTCTTC. Residues: CASRVAGDVRNEQFF.

This clone appeared a few times. The CDR3 coding sequence is TGTGCCAGCAGCTCCAGGACAGGGGTGACTGAAGCTTTCTTT. It is translated as CASSSRTGVTEAFF. The chain couples TRBV4-2 to TRBJ1-1; 9 positions match TRBD1. Germline assignment: CDR1 LGHNA and CDR2 YNFKEQ. With V trimmed by 5 bases and J by 5 bases, 6 bases remained unmatched. The CDR3 totals 14 residues.

The chain carries TRBV28 and TRBJ2-7; no clear D. This CDR3 contains 11 residues. The V gene lost 3 bases and the J gene lost 4 bases, with 4 bases spanning the gap. Looked up from germline, CDR1 is MDHEN and CDR2 is SYDVKM. CDR3 coding DNA: TGTGCCAGCAGTTTTTTATACGAGCAGTACTTC. The encoded protein is CASSFLYEQYF.

The V and J genes are TRBV5-1 and TRBJ1-1; 11 bases are a match to TRBD1. Losses at the gene ends were 4 bases for V and 4 bases for J; bases not matched to a gene: 9. This CDR3 has 16 residues. Germline V gene sequence: CDR1 SGHRS, CDR2 YFSETQ. In nucleotides, the CDR3 is TGCGCCAGCAGCAACCCGGGACAGGGGGTTTTCACTGAAGCTTTCTTT. Its protein product is CASSNPGQGVFTEAFF.

The rearrangement links TRBV7-9 to TRBJ2-5; the D is unclear. Germline CDR1 SEHNR, CDR2 FQNEAQ (reference sequence). This CDR3 is built from 13 residues. V dropped 5 bases and J dropped 5 bases, with 12 bases sitting between them. CDR3 sequence reads: CASSQAPAETQYF. For the CDR3, the DNA is TGTGCCAGCAGCCAAGCCCCCGCCGAGACCCAGTACTTC.

The CDR3 spells CASMIRDRNTEAFF. CDR3 nucleotide sequence: TGTGCCAGCATGATACGGGACAGGAACACTGAAGCTTTCTTT. The chain uses TRBV5-4 and TRBJ1-1, with 7 bases aligning to TRBD1. The CDR3 loop spans 14 amino acids. Germline V gene lookup returns CDR1 SGHNT and CDR2 YYREEE (reference sequence). V was clipped by 6 bases and J by 1 base; unmatched bases: 6.

The V gene is TRBV7-2, the J gene TRBJ2-7; possible D gene TRBD2, 9 bases. CDR3 length: 16 residues. V lost 5 bases and J 3 bases, leaving 20 bases between the germline ends. Germline V gene lookup returns CDR1 SGHTA and CDR2 FQGNSA. The CDR3 region is CASSQGASGILYEQYF. CDR3 DNA: TGTGCCAGCAGCCAGGGGGCTAGCGGGATCCTCTACGAGCAGTACTTC.

The rearrangement links TRBV6-1 to TRBJ1-1; TRBD1 agrees at 8 bases. The CDR3 sequence is 15 residues long. The V gene end was trimmed by 4 bases and the J gene end by 2 bases; junction bases not matched to a gene: 6. Germline V gene data show CDR1 as MNHNS and CDR2 as SASEGT. In DNA, the CDR3 is TGTGCCAGCAGTGGCACAGGGGGGCATAACACTGAAGCTTTCTTT. Translated: CASSGTGGHNTEAFF.

This clone was recorded a few times. This sequence joins TRBV28 and TRBJ1-2, with no clear D. Trimming removed 3 bases from V and 0 bases from J, with 14 bases in between. The germline V gene has CDR1 MDHEN and CDR2 SYDVKM. The CDR3 has 16 amino acids. CDR3: CASSFRVLQANYGYTF. For the CDR3, the DNA is TGTGCCAGCAGTTTTCGGGTCCTTCAAGCTAACTATGGCTACACCTTC.

The chain carries TRBV4-2 and TRBJ1-4, with a tentative D call TRBD1 (6 bases). This CDR3 comprises 16 residues. Per the germline V gene, CDR1 is LGHNA and CDR2 is YNFKEQ. With 0 bases removed from V and 6 bases from J, the gap between germline ends came to 14 bases. The CDR3 is CASSQDGWGGDEKLFF. In nucleotides, the CDR3 is TGTGCCAGCAGCCAAGATGGGTGGGGGGGCGATGAAAAACTGTTTTTT.

The rearrangement joins TRBV6-5 to TRBJ1-6; possible D gene TRBD1, 5 bases. The ends were cut back, 2 bases at V and 5 bases at J, with 7 bases in the middle. Per germline, CDR1 MNHEY and CDR2 SVGAGI. This CDR3 region has 14 residues. The CDR3 region has the DNA TGTGCCAGCAGTTACGGGGGGAATAATTCACCCCTCCACTTT. It encodes CASSYGGNNSPLHF.

The gene calls are TRBV9 and TRBJ1-1; D is unresolved. The V gene lost 0 bases and the J gene lost 1 base, with 4 bases spanning the gap. Germline V lookup: CDR1 SGDLS, CDR2 YYNGEE. The CDR3 is 13 amino acids. CDR3 sequence: CASSVEQNTEAFF. The CDR3 DNA reads as TGTGCCAGCAGCGTAGAACAGAACACTGAAGCTTTCTTT.

The chain employs TRBV6-1 and TRBJ2-5; TRBD1 aligns across 7 bases. This CDR3 is 17 amino acids long. Germline V lookup: CDR1 MNHNS, CDR2 SASEGT. J lost 2 bases, V lost 4 bases, and 13 bases had no gene match. The CDR3, as DNA: TGTGCCAGCAGTGCAAAATCGAATCCGGGACAGCAAGAGACCCAGTACTTC. Its translation is CASSAKSNPGQQETQYF.

The rearrangement links TRBV7-2 to TRBJ2-1; 10 nucleotides match TRBD1. Germline V gives CDR1 SGHTA, CDR2 FQGNSA. CDR3 length: 16 residues. J lost 3 bases, V lost 7 bases, and 9 bases had no gene match. Here the CDR3 reads CASTSRGTGVYNEQFF. Here the CDR3 DNA reads TGTGCCAGCACTTCCCGCGGGACAGGGGTCTACAATGAGCAGTTCTTC.

The V call is TRBV11-2, the J call TRBJ2-7; TRBD2 matches 16 bases. Losses at the gene ends were 3 bases for V and 6 bases for J; bases not matched to a gene: 8. Germline V gene sequence: CDR1 SGHAT, CDR2 FQNNGV. The CDR3 has 17 residues. The CDR3 reads CASSLWGLAGGPGEQYF. CDR3 in DNA: TGTGCCAGCAGCTTGTGGGGACTAGCGGGGGGGCCGGGCGAGCAGTACTTC.

This chain connects TRBV9 to TRBJ2-3, with no clear D. The ends were cut back, 5 bases at V and 5 bases at J, with 9 bases in the middle. Germline CDR1 is SGDLS and CDR2 is YYNGEE. CDR3 size: 12 residues. CDR3 coding DNA: TGTGCCAGCAGAGATTACGGAGATACGCAGTATTTT. Translated: CASRDYGDTQYF.

The V and J genes are TRBV6-5 and TRBJ2-7; D is perhaps TRBD2 (5 bases). Between the trimmed V and J ends, which lost 4 bases and 2 bases, there was a span of 12 bases. The CDR3 sequence is 14 residues long. Germline V gives CDR1 MNHEY, CDR2 SVGAGI. CDR3 loop: CASSSPDLPYEQYF. CDR3 nucleotide sequence: TGTGCCAGCAGTTCCCCGGACTTACCCTACGAGCAGTACTTC.

The V call is TRBV12-5, the J call TRBJ2-2, with 9 bases that match TRBD2. The V segment lost 3 bases and the J segment 1 base; nucleotides outside the gene matches: 0. The CDR3 extends over 15 amino acids. The germline CDR1 and CDR2 sequences are LGHNT and FRNRAP. CDR3 sequence reads: CASGLLAGNTGELFF. The CDR3 nucleotides read TGTGCTAGTGGTTTACTAGCGGGGAACACCGGGGAGCTGTTTTTT.